The subject of this entry is one T cell receptor beta chain. What it binds is not known. Germline lookup yields CDR1 SSHAT and CDR2 FNYEAQ (reference sequence). The CDR3 length is 13 residues. Trimming at V came to 5 bases and at J to 8 bases, leaving 4 bases not matched to a gene. The time point: cycle 4 day 1 (C4D1), after five to seven weeks of nivolumab. With no exception, relapse followed autologous stem cell transplantation in all patients, and brentuximab vedotin exposure varied. The best responses consisted of complete response, partial response or progressive disease. Clones were read by immunoSEQ multiplex PCR, and TCRdb kept only the in-frame ones, dropping some. The sample includes 80,000 to 100,000 clones, 90% to 95% of them seen just once. The sample comes from a study of PD-1 blockade in classical Hodgkin lymphoma. Whole-study results and caveats: CD8+ TCR diversity did not rise significantly by C4D1, unlike CD4+.

The sequencing here drew on peripheral blood mononuclear cells (PBMCs), taken before the fourth cycle of nivolumab. The origin of this receptor is a human donor with classical Hodgkin lymphoma. The V gene is TRBV7-7, the J gene TRBJ2-1; 9 nucleotides align to TRBD1. The CDR3 loop is CASSEDRGDEQFF. DNA for the CDR3: TGTGCCAGCAGCGAGGACAGGGGCGATGAGCAGTTCTTC.